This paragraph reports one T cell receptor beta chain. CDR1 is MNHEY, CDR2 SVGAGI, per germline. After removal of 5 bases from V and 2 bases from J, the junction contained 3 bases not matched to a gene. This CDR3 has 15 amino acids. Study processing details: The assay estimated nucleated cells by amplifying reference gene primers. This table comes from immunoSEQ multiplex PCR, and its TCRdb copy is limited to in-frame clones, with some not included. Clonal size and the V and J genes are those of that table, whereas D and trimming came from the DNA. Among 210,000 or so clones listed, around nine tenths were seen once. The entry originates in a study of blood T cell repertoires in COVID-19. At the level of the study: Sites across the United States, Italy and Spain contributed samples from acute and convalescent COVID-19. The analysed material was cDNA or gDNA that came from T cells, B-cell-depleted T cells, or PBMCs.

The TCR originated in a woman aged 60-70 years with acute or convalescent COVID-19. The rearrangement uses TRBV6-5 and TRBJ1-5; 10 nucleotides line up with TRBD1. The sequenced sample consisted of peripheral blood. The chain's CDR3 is CASSPGTGGNQPQHF. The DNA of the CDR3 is TGTGCCAGCAGTCCCGGGACAGGGGGCAATCAGCCCCAGCATTTT.